The sequence of this T cell receptor (beta chain) was determined in a study of T cell changes during pregnancy in multiple sclerosis. With 10 bases removed from V and 10 bases from J, the gap between germline ends came to 20 bases. Germline lookup yields CDR1 LNHDA and CDR2 SQIVND (reference sequence). The CDR3 loop spans 13 amino acids. Profiling relied on immunoSEQ multiplex PCR, and the TCRdb table lists in-frame clones only, not all of them. Of about 36,000 clones listed, around 94% are singletons. This chain connects TRBV19 to TRBJ2-1; D is unresolved. Sequencing input: PBMCs (not recorded whether the cells were cultured). This receptor was taken from a female donor with multiple sclerosis, enrolled in a pregnancy study. The CDR3 reads CATLDWPYGEQFF. The CDR3 DNA reads as TGTGCCACTCTCGACTGGCCTTATGGGGAGCAGTTCTTC.